A single sample is the source of the 16 T cell receptor beta chains below, sequenced in a study of blood T cell repertoires in COVID-19. Only in-frame clones appear in the TCRdb table, and some are missing; sequencing was by immunoSEQ multiplex PCR. The sample shows tens of thousands of clones, 85% to 90% of them seen only once. Specimen: peripheral blood. These TCRs come from a man aged 45-60 years with active COVID-19.

V and J are TRBV13 and TRBJ1-5; D perhaps matches TRBD1 (5 bases). CDR1 and CDR2 (germline): PRHDT, FYEKMQ (reference sequence). The CDR3 runs to 13 residues. Trimming cost V 4 bases and J 6 bases, with 10 bases left between them. CDR3 nucleotide sequence: TGTGCCAGCAGCTCCTTGGGGGGTCAGCCCCAGCATTTT. Translated: CASSSLGGQPQHF.

This chain uses TRBV13 with TRBJ2-5, with D perhaps matching TRBD1 (6 bases). The length of the CDR3 is 12 residues. The germline CDR1 and CDR2 sequences are PRHDT and FYEKMQ (reference sequence). Trimming removed 7 bases from V and 3 bases from J, with 9 bases in between. The CDR3 region is CASNGGKETQYF. Written as DNA, the CDR3 is TGTGCCAGCAATGGGGGCAAAGAGACCCAGTACTTC.

The chain has TRBV7-8 and TRBJ1-2; TRBD1 might be the D (5 bases). The germline CDR1 and CDR2 sequences are SGHVS and FQNEAQ. CDR3 length: 13 amino acids. V shed 7 bases and J shed 2 bases, with 11 bases lying between them. In DNA, the CDR3 is TGTGCCAGCACATCGGGGGACAACTATGGCTACACCTTC. Protein product: CASTSGDNYGYTF. The entire variable domain, with the rest obtained from reference TRBV7-8 and TRBJ1-2, is as follows: GAGVSQSPRYKVAKRGQDVALRCDPISGHVSLFWYQQALGQGPEFLTYFQNEAQLDKSGLPSDRFFAERPEGSVSTLKIQRTQQEDSAVYLCASTSGDNYGYTFGSGTRLTVV.

This chain connects TRBV5-1 to TRBJ2-3, with 9 bases lining up with TRBD2. The germline V gene has CDR1 SGHRS and CDR2 YFSETQ. The CDR3 totals 15 residues. V trimming: 1 base; J trimming: 1 base; junction bases outside the gene matches: 1. CDR3 nucleotide sequence: TGCGCCAGCAGCTTGTCTAGCGGGGGCACAGATACGCAGTATTTT. Residues: CASSLSSGGTDTQYF.

The chain is built from TRBV5-1 and TRBJ2-3; maybe TRBD1 (6 bases). Trimming cost V 1 base and J 2 bases, with 11 bases left between them. The CDR3 contains 15 residues. Germline CDR1 and CDR2: SGHRS and YFSETQ. As DNA, the CDR3 is TGCGCCAGCAGCTTGCAGGGACAATCCACAGATACGCAGTATTTT. This gives the protein CASSLQGQSTDTQYF. The full variable domain, in which reference TRBV5-1 and TRBJ2-3 provide the parts outside the CDR3, is KAGVTQTPRYLIKTRGQQVTLSCSPISGHRSVSWYQQTPGQGLQFLFEYFSETQRNKGNFPGRFSGRQFSNSRSEMNVSTLELGDSALYLCASSLQGQSTDTQYFGPGTRLTVL.

The genes are TRBV2 and TRBJ2-7, with a possible D match to TRBD1 (5 bases). V dropped 2 bases and J dropped 1 base, with 9 bases sitting between them. This CDR3 is 14 amino acids long. CDR1 is SNHLY and CDR2 is FYNNEI in the germline V gene. This chain's CDR3 is CASSEPGKSYEQYF. The CDR3 nucleotides are TGTGCCAGCAGTGAACCAGGGAAATCCTACGAGCAGTACTTC.

This clone was observed a handful of times. The chain combines TRBV27 with TRBJ1-2; 8 positions match TRBD1. V dropped 5 bases and J dropped 9; count of bases not matched to a gene: 5. This CDR3 has 12 residues. Germline V gene sequence: CDR1 MNHEY, CDR2 SMNVEV (reference sequence). CDR3 protein: CASSRTGNSYTF. CDR3 nucleotides: TGTGCCAGCAGTCGGACAGGGAATAGCTACACCTTC.

V usage is TRBV6-5 and J usage is TRBJ1-2, with 7 bases that match TRBD1. The CDR3 is made up of 13 amino acids. The germline V gene encodes CDR1 MNHEY and CDR2 SVGAGI. V trimming: 6 bases; J trimming: 4 bases; junction bases outside the gene matches: 5. For the CDR3, the DNA is TGTGCCAGCAGGCTGAACAGGGGCTATGGCTACACCTTC. Its protein product is CASRLNRGYGYTF.

The chain recombines TRBV6-2 or TRBV6-3 with TRBJ1-2; D unclear. This CDR3 region has 14 residues. Germline lookup yields CDR1 MNHEY and CDR2 SVGEGT. Trimming pared 2 bases from V and 8 bases from J, leaving 15 bases between. The CDR3 reads CASSYRGDGEGYTF. The CDR3 nucleotides read TGTGCCAGCAGTTACCGAGGCGACGGGGAAGGCTACACCTTC.

V is TRBV10-3 and J is TRBJ2-1; 13 positions match TRBD2. Germline V gene data show CDR1 as ENHRY and CDR2 as SYGVKD. The junction had 2 bases not matched to a gene; V was cut back by 3 bases and J by 3 bases. This CDR3 has 16 residues. CDR3 in amino acids: CAISERTSGGYNEQFF. CDR3 DNA: TGTGCCATCAGTGAAAGGACTAGCGGGGGCTACAATGAGCAGTTCTTC.

The J gene is TRBJ2-7, the V gene TRBV2; the match to TRBD2 covers 10 bases. Germline V gives CDR1 SNHLY, CDR2 FYNNEI. This CDR3 is 16 amino acids long. Germline trimming cut 0 bases from V and 5 bases from J; bases unmatched to any gene: 7. The CDR3 loop is CASSEAKLAGFHEQYF. In DNA, the CDR3 is TGTGCCAGCAGTGAAGCAAAACTAGCGGGATTCCACGAGCAGTACTTC.

The chain combines TRBV28 with TRBJ1-3, with D possibly TRBD1 on 6 matching bases. The CDR3 is 13 amino acids. The V and J ends lost 6 bases and 9 bases respectively, with 15 bases between them. CDR1 and CDR2 from the germline V gene are MDHEN and SYDVKM. The CDR3 region is CASRQTGYFTIYF. The DNA of the CDR3 is TGTGCCAGCAGACAAACAGGGTATTTCACCATATATTTT.

This clone was counted once. The chain uses TRBV28 and TRBJ1-1, with 8 bases lining up with TRBD1. Germline lookup yields CDR1 MDHEN and CDR2 SYDVKM. Trimming took 5 bases from V and 1 from J; bases not matched to a gene: 6. CDR3 length: 15 amino acids. CDR3 nucleotide sequence: TGTGCCAGCAGTCAAATTACAGGGGGGAACACTGAAGCTTTCTTT. Amino acids: CASSQITGGNTEAFF.

The chain combines TRBV12-3 or TRBV12-4 with TRBJ2-1; D is ambiguous. V was cut by 3 bases and J by 10 bases, with 7 bases left in between. CDR3 length: 11 amino acids. The CDR3 sequence: CASSLPGEQFF. The CDR3, as DNA: TGTGCCAGCAGTTTGCCCGGGGAGCAGTTCTTC.

The chain joins TRBV7-3 to TRBJ2-7; D is perhaps TRBD1 (5 bases). The length of the CDR3 is 14 residues. The germline V and J ends were trimmed by 5 bases and 0 bases, with 11 bases remaining between them. Germline loops: CDR1 SGHTA, CDR2 FQGTGA. Here the CDR3 reads CASSIDSSSYEQYF. The DNA of the CDR3 is TGTGCCAGCAGCATCGACAGCTCCTCCTACGAGCAGTACTTC.

V usage is TRBV7-2 and J usage is TRBJ1-4; TRBD1 is a possible D gene (5 bases). Germline V lookup: CDR1 SGHTA, CDR2 FQGNSA. This CDR3 comprises 14 residues. Trimming shortened V by 1 base and J by 8 bases, and 11 bases separated the two germline ends. In DNA form, the CDR3 reads TGTGCCAGCAGCTTAGACTGGGGCTCAGAAAAACTGTTTTTT. This translates into CASSLDWGSEKLFF.